Sequencing of this T cell receptor beta chain was carried out in a study of response to subunit inactivated influenza vaccine. The germline V gene encodes CDR1 DFQATT and CDR2 SNEGSKA (reference sequence). There are 18 residues in the CDR3. Trimming left V 1 base short and J 2 bases short, with 20 bases between. TCRdb passed the RT-PCR reads through MiXCR, listing each CDR3 protein once. The data contain roughly 180,000 distinct CDR3 sequences, about 10% of them singletons. The sample holds a few counts of this clonotype. The chain recombines TRBV20-1 with TRBJ1-4; TRBD1 might be the D (5 bases). Specimen: non-naive T cells sorted from PBMCs, collected on the day of vaccination. The sequence derives from a man aged 50 or older who received an inactivated influenza vaccine. The CDR3 protein is CSARGSGRIRSTNEKLFF. The CDR3 coding sequence is TGCAGTGCTAGAGGGTCGGGGCGGATTCGAAGCACTAATGAAAAACTGTTTTTT.